The 14 T cell receptor beta chains given below trace back to one sample, sequenced in a study of blood T cell repertoires in COVID-19. The method was immunoSEQ multiplex PCR; TCRdb's version includes in-frame clones alone and lacks a portion of them. Here the sample spans hundreds of thousands of clones, around nine tenths being singletons. Specimen: PBMCs or T cells enriched from blood (not recorded which). These TCRs come from a woman aged 40 to 50 who had recovered from COVID-19.

This chain uses TRBV28 with TRBJ2-7, with unresolved D. The CDR3 is 12 amino acids. Germline loops: CDR1 MDHEN, CDR2 SYDVKM. V lost 5 bases and J lost 5, with 10 bases in between. The DNA of the CDR3 is TGTGCCAGCAGTCCCACTTCTGACGAGCAGTACTTC. This encodes CASSPTSDEQYF. Using reference TRBV28 and TRBJ2-7 for the parts outside the CDR3, the full variable domain is DVKVTQSSRYLVKRTGEKVFLECVQDMDHENMFWYRQDPGLGLRLIYFSYDVKMKEKGDIPEGYSVSREKKERFSLILESASTNQTSMYLCASSPTSDEQYFGPGTRLTVT.

The sample holds one count of this clone. The genes are TRBV3-1 (or the pseudogene TRBV3-2) and TRBJ1-1, with D hard to call. The CDR3 is 13 amino acids. The germline V and J ends were trimmed by 2 bases and 2 bases, with 6 bases remaining between them. Germline V gives CDR1 LGHDT, CDR2 YNNKEL (reference sequence). CDR3 sequence (DNA): TGTGCCAGCAGCCAACCGGGAAACACTGAAGCTTTCTTT. This codes for CASSQPGNTEAFF.

The J gene is TRBJ1-1, the V gene TRBV15, with D maybe TRBD1 (5 bases). CDR1 is LNHNV, CDR2 YYDKDF, per germline (reference sequence). V shed 1 base and J shed 5 bases, with 17 bases lying between them. The CDR3 sequence is 16 residues long. The CDR3 sequence: CATSRVGGVGRTEAFF. The CDR3 DNA reads as TGTGCCACCAGCAGAGTGGGGGGGGTAGGGAGGACTGAAGCTTTCTTT. The whole variable domain, filled in from reference TRBV15 and TRBJ1-1, reads DAMVIQNPRYQVTQFGKPVTLSCSQTLNHNVMYWYQQKSSQAPKLLFHYYDKDFNNEADTPDNFQSRRPNTSFCFLDIRSPGLGDTAMYLCATSRVGGVGRTEAFFGQGTRLTVV.

This sequence joins TRBV4-1 and TRBJ1-3; 12 bases align to TRBD1. The CDR3 length is 18 residues. Germline V lookup: CDR1 MGHRA, CDR2 YSYEKL. J gave up 5 bases and V 2 bases, and 10 bases lay outside the gene matches. CDR3 sequence: CASSQTSGQGAIRNTIYF. The DNA for the CDR3 is TGCGCCAGCAGCCAAACTTCGGGACAGGGGGCGATTAGAAACACCATATATTTT.

The chain recombines TRBV19 with TRBJ1-1, with 11 bases fitting TRBD1. Germline CDR1 is LNHDA and CDR2 is SQIVND (reference sequence). This CDR3 contains 15 residues. The V and J ends lost 10 bases and 3 bases, in that order; junction bases with no gene match: 10. This CDR3 is CATIGDRGSYTEAFF. The CDR3, as DNA: TGTGCCACCATTGGGGACAGGGGGTCGTACACTGAAGCTTTCTTT.

The chain combines TRBV27 with TRBJ1-6, with 7 nucleotides matching TRBD1. The V and J ends lost 2 bases and 8 bases, in that order; junction bases with no gene match: 6. Germline V gene data show CDR1 as MNHEY and CDR2 as SMNVEV (reference sequence). CDR3 length: 15 residues. The CDR3 sequence: CASSLRGRGDSPLHF. The CDR3 bases are TGTGCCAGCAGTTTAAGGGGGCGCGGGGATTCACCCCTCCACTTT.

The chain carries TRBV19 and TRBJ2-1, with 7 positions matching TRBD2. This CDR3 spans 15 amino acids. The V and J ends lost 3 bases and 9 bases, in that order; junction bases with no gene match: 11. Germline V gene data show CDR1 as LNHDA and CDR2 as SQIVND (reference sequence). CDR3 residues: CASSMMRTRYGEQFF. Written as DNA, the CDR3 is TGTGCCAGTAGTATGATGAGGACTAGATATGGTGAGCAGTTCTTC. The variable domain in full, completed from reference TRBV19 and TRBJ2-1, reads DGGITQSPKYLFRKEGQNVTLSCEQNLNHDAMYWYRQDPGQGLRLIYYSQIVNDFQKGDIAEGYSVSREKKESFPLTVTSAQKNPTAFYLCASSMMRTRYGEQFFGPGTRLTVL.

V and J are TRBV28 and TRBJ2-1; TRBD2 matches at 14 bases. The CDR3 sequence is 17 residues long. V lost 5 bases, J lost 7 bases, and 10 bases stayed unmatched. Germline lookup yields CDR1 MDHEN and CDR2 SYDVKM. The CDR3 reads CASSALSGTSGSNEQFF. CDR3 in DNA: TGTGCCAGCAGTGCCCTCTCCGGGACTAGCGGGAGTAATGAGCAGTTCTTC.

V is TRBV27 and J is TRBJ2-4; a possible D gene is TRBD2 (5 bases). This CDR3 has 18 amino acids. With 4 bases removed from V and 1 base from J, the gap between germline ends came to 20 bases. The germline gives CDR1 MNHEY, CDR2 SMNVEV (reference sequence). The CDR3 nucleotides read TGTGCCAGCAGTTCGCCCGGACGGAGCGGAGGTGCCAAAAACATTCAGTACTTC. This sequence encodes CASSSPGRSGGAKNIQYF.

The J gene is TRBJ1-2, the V gene TRBV7-2, with 7 bases identical to TRBD1. The J segment lost 7 bases and the V segment lost 7 bases, leaving 9 bases of the junction unmatched. The CDR3 runs 13 residues. CDR1 is SGHTA, CDR2 FQGNSA, per germline. CDR3 sequence reads: CASTPRGRGGYTF. CDR3 coding DNA: TGTGCCAGCACGCCGAGGGGGCGCGGTGGCTACACCTTC.

This chain joins TRBV24-1 and TRBJ2-3; the D gene is possibly TRBD2 (6 bases). V lost 4 bases and J 0 bases, leaving 16 bases between the germline ends. Germline loops: CDR1 KGHDR, CDR2 SFDVKD. The length of the CDR3 is 17 residues. CDR3 in DNA: TGTGCCACCAGTGACCGACTAGTCGCTGATAGCACAGATACGCAGTATTTT. Its translation is CATSDRLVADSTDTQYF.

The chain combines TRBV7-2 with TRBJ2-3, with 8 bases that match TRBD1. V was pared by 4 bases and J by 6 bases, with 6 bases of the junction left unmatched. CDR3 length equals 14 residues. The germline CDR1 and CDR2 sequences are SGHTA and FQGNSA. CDR3 loop: CASSSDRGWDTQYF. The CDR3 DNA reads as TGTGCCAGCAGCTCCGACAGGGGCTGGGATACGCAGTATTTT.

The chain links TRBV6-1 to TRBJ2-7, with 10 bases fitting TRBD2. CDR1 and CDR2 (germline): MNHNS, SASEGT. The CDR3 is 16 amino acids. V shed 3 bases, J shed 2 bases, and the junction held 7 bases outside the gene matches. CDR3 nucleotide sequence: TGTGCCAGCAGTGATGGCCGGACTAGCGGCGCCTACGAGCAGTACTTC. Protein product: CASSDGRTSGAYEQYF.

V gene TRBV7-2 combines with J gene TRBJ2-7; 9 nucleotides line up with TRBD1. V shed 5 bases, J shed 1 base, and the junction held 6 bases outside the gene matches. CDR1 is SGHTA, CDR2 FQGNSA, per germline. The CDR3 is 15 residues long. CDR3 nucleotide sequence: TGTGCCAGCAGCACCTCCGGGACAGGGTCCTACGAGCAGTACTTC. Translation gives CASSTSGTGSYEQYF.